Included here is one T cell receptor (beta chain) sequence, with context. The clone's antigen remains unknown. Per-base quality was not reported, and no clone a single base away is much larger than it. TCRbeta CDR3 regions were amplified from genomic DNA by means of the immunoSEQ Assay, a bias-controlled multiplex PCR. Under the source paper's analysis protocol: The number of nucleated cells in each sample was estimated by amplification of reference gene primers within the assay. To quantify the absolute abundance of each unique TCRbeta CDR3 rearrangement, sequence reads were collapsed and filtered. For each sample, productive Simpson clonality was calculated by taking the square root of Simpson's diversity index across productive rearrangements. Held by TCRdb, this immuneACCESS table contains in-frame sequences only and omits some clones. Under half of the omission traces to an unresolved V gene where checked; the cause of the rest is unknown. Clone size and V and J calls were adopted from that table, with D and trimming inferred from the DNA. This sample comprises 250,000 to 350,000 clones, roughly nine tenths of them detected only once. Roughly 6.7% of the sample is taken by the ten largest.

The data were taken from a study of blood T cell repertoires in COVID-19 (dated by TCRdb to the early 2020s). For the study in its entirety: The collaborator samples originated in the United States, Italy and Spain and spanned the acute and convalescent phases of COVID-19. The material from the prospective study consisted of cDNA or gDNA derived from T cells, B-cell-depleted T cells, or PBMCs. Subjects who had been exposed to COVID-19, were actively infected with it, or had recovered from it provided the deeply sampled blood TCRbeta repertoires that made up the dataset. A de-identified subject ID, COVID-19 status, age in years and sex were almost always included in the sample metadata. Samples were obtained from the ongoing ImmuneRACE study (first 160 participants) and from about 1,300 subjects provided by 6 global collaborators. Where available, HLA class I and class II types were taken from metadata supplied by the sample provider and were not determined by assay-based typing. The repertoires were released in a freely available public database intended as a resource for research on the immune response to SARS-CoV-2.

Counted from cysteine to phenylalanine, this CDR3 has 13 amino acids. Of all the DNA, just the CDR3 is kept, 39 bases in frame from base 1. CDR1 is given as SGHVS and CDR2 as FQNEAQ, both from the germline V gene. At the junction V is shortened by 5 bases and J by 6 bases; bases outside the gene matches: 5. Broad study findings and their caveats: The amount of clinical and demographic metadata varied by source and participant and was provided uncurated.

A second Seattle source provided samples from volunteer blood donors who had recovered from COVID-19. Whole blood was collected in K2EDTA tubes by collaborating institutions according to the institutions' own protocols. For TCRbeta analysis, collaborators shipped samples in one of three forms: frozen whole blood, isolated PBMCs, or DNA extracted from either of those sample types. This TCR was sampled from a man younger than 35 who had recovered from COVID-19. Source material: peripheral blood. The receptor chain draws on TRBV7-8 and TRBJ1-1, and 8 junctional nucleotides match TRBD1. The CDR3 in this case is CASSTQGEAEAFF. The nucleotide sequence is TGTGCCAGCAGCACACAGGGGGAGGCTGAAGCTTTCTTT.